A selection of T cell receptor beta chains follows, all from one sample in a study of control samples from healthy donors and cancer patients. The assay was immunoSEQ multiplex PCR, and TCRdb's table has in-frame clones only and misses some. The sample carries some 150,000 clones, about 89% recorded once. The sequencing sample was made of blood. These receptors all stem from a man between 18 and 35 years old in good health. Each CDR3 is given with its conserved first and last residue. The order of the fields is J gene, clone size, V gene, D gene, CDR3 DNA, CDR3 protein. A D gene is named only where the DNA matches it firmly. Some rows have no size entry. The others give once, few or many, or a class for an expanded clone.

J: TRBJ2-3; size: .; V: TRBV5-1; D: TRBD2; DNA: TGCGCCAGCAGCCCCGGGACTAGCGGGCGTGATACGCAGTATTTT; CDR3: CASSPGTSGRDTQYF
J: TRBJ2-2; size: .; V: TRBV5-4; D: .; DNA: TGTGCCAGCAGCTTGGCCTTGGGGGCGGACACCGGGGAGCTGTTTTTT; CDR3: CASSLALGADTGELFF
J: TRBJ1-1; size: .; V: TRBV30; D: .; DNA: TGTGCCTCGGGGTGGGCCATGAACACTGAAGCTTTCTTT; CDR3: CASGWAMNTEAFF
J: TRBJ1-5; size: once; V: TRBV6-5; D: .; DNA: TGTGCCAGCAGTTACGGGACCAGCAATCAGCCCCAGCATTTT; CDR3: CASSYGTSNQPQHF
J: TRBJ2-7; size: .; V: TRBV5-4; D: TRBD2; DNA: TGTGCCAGCAGCCTCTCTAGCGGGGGCAGGTACGAGCAGTACTTC; CDR3: CASSLSSGGRYEQYF
J: TRBJ1-1; size: .; V: TRBV5-4; D: .; DNA: TGTGCCAGCAGCTTGGGGCAGTACACTGAAGCTTTCTTT; CDR3: CASSLGQYTEAFF
J: TRBJ2-1; size: .; V: TRBV7-9; D: .; DNA: TGTGCCAGCAGCACTACGGGGACTTTCTCCTACAATGAGCAGTTCTTC; CDR3: CASSTTGTFSYNEQFF
J: TRBJ2-2; size: .; V: TRBV7-8; D: .; DNA: TGTGCCAGCAGCTCGTGGGGTACCGGGGAGCTGTTTTTT; CDR3: CASSSWGTGELFF
J: TRBJ1-5; size: few; V: TRBV4-1; D: .; DNA: TGCGCCAGCAGCCCCCTTTGGGAGGACAATCAGCCCCAGCATTTT; CDR3: CASSPLWEDNQPQHF
J: TRBJ2-1; size: .; V: TRBV25-1; D: TRBD2; DNA: TGTGCCAGCAGTGCATTAGCGGGGGGCCTCAATGAGCAGTTCTTC; CDR3: CASSALAGGLNEQFF
J: TRBJ2-5; size: .; V: TRBV4-1; D: .; DNA: TGCGCCAGCAGCCAAGTCGCCAGGGAGATGGGGACCCAGTACTTC; CDR3: CASSQVAREMGTQYF
J: TRBJ2-3; size: .; V: TRBV18; D: .; DNA: TGTGCCAGCTCACCGGGGGGTTCAATGGATACGCAGTATTTT; CDR3: CASSPGGSMDTQYF
J: TRBJ2-5; size: .; V: TRBV11-2; D: TRBD2; DNA: TGTGCCAGCAGCCTACTAGCGGGGCTCCAAGAGACCCAGTACTTC; CDR3: CASSLLAGLQETQYF